This is a list of T cell receptor beta chains from one sample in a study of T-cell reconstitution after alpha-beta-depleted transplantation in children. MiXCR, run by TCRdb on the PCR reads, gives a single entry per CDR3 protein. The sample has about 160,000 distinct CDR3 sequences, 11% seen once. The sequencing used PBMCs, collected before TCRalphabeta/CD19-depleted stem cell transplant. Every receptor here comes from a boy between 2 and 10 years old with acute myeloid leukemia, due to receive a stem cell transplant. Both conserved end residues are part of each CDR3. The order of the fields is CDR3 protein, CDR3 DNA, V gene, J gene, clone size, D gene. D genes are given only for firm matches. Clone size is given for some rows only: seen once, a few or many times, or a class if the clone is expanded.

CDR3: CSAREGQREKLFF
DNA: TGCAGTGCCCGAGAGGGTCAACGGGAAAAACTGTTTTTT
V: TRBV20-1
J: TRBJ1-4
size: many
D: -

CDR3: CSASGQENNEKLFF
DNA: TGCAGTGCTAGCGGACAGGAAAATAATGAAAAACTGTTTTTT
V: TRBV20-1
J: TRBJ1-4
size: many
D: TRBD1

CDR3: CASSQEGGRAQHF
DNA: TGTGCCAGCAGCCAAGAGGGCGGGAGGGCCCAGCATTTT
V: TRBV3-1
J: TRBJ1-5
size: many
D: -

CDR3: CASRGLAESTRWDEQYF
DNA: TGTGCCAGCAGGGGACTAGCGGAAAGCACCCGCTGGGACGAGCAGTACTTC
V: TRBV2
J: TRBJ2-7
size: many
D: TRBD2

CDR3: CASSTEDRYNEQFF
DNA: TGTGCCAGCAGCACGGAGGACAGATACAATGAGCAGTTCTTC
V: TRBV7-6
J: TRBJ2-1
size: many
D: -

CDR3: CASSFPYYEQYF
DNA: TGTGCCAGCAGTTTCCCTTACTACGAGCAGTACTTC
V: TRBV28
J: TRBJ2-7
size: many
D: -

CDR3: CASSLLGLGAEQYF
DNA: TGTGCCAGCAGCCTCCTCGGGCTGGGGGCCGAGCAGTACTTC
V: TRBV6-1
J: TRBJ2-7
size: many
D: -

CDR3: CAIRDPGQGGNQPQHF
DNA: TGTGCCATCAGAGACCCGGGACAGGGAGGCAATCAGCCCCAGCATTTT
V: TRBV10-3
J: TRBJ1-5
size: many
D: TRBD1

CDR3: CASSQDPGILEQYF
DNA: TGCGCCAGCAGCCAAGATCCGGGGATACTCGAGCAGTACTTC
V: TRBV4-1
J: TRBJ2-7
size: many
D: -

CDR3: CSVLGLVGGETQYF
DNA: TGCAGCGTCCTAGGACTAGTGGGGGGGGAGACCCAGTACTTC
V: TRBV29-1
J: TRBJ2-5
size: many
D: TRBD2

CDR3: CASSPQFKFGRVNYEQYF
DNA: TGTGCCAGCAGCCCTCAATTCAAGTTCGGGAGGGTAAACTACGAGCAGTACTTC
V: TRBV3-1
J: TRBJ2-7
size: many
D: TRBD2

CDR3: CSVEGQPRHNEQFF
DNA: TGCAGCGTTGAAGGACAGCCAAGACACAATGAGCAGTTCTTC
V: TRBV29-1
J: TRBJ2-1
size: many
D: -

CDR3: CASSVTGIDEQYF
DNA: TGTGCCAGCAGCGTCACCGGGATCGACGAGCAGTACTTC
V: TRBV9
J: TRBJ2-7
size: many
D: -

CDR3: CSARGRGSNYGYTF
DNA: TGCAGTGCCCGGGGAAGGGGATCTAACTATGGCTACACCTTC
V: TRBV20-1
J: TRBJ1-2
size: many
D: -

CDR3: CASSSGLALNHEQFF
DNA: TGTGCCAGCAGCTCGGGACTAGCGCTAAACCATGAGCAGTTCTTC
V: TRBV7-9
J: TRBJ2-1
size: many
D: TRBD2

CDR3: CASRRDGDQPQHF
DNA: TGCGCCAGCAGAAGAGACGGGGATCAGCCCCAGCATTTT
V: TRBV5-1
J: TRBJ1-5
size: many
D: -

CDR3: CASSPAGQSPQHF
DNA: TGTGCCTCCTCCCCGGCAGGACAATCGCCCCAGCATTTT
V: TRBV12-3/TRBV12-4
J: TRBJ1-5
size: many
D: -

CDR3: CASSLLREKYEQFF
DNA: TGTGCCAGCAGCTTGTTGCGGGAGAAGTATGAGCAGTTCTTC
V: TRBV7-3
J: TRBJ2-1
size: many
D: TRBD2

CDR3: CASMGGADGYTF
DNA: TGTGCCAGCATGGGGGGCGCGGATGGCTACACCTTC
V: TRBV6-6
J: TRBJ1-2
size: -
D: -

CDR3: CASRRGTDTQYF
DNA: TGTGCCAGCAGGAGGGGTACAGATACGCAGTATTTT
V: TRBV2
J: TRBJ2-3
size: many
D: -

CDR3: CASSLRSNEKLFF
DNA: TGTGCCAGCAGCTTACGAAGTAATGAAAAACTGTTTTTT
V: TRBV7-2
J: TRBJ1-4
size: many
D: -

CDR3: CASSFPWGLAGGSSYNEQFF
DNA: TGTGCCAGCAGCTTTCCCTGGGGTCTAGCGGGAGGAAGCTCCTACAATGAGCAGTTCTTC
V: TRBV11-1
J: TRBJ2-1
size: many
D: TRBD2

CDR3: CASSLGSRQYYEQYF
DNA: TGTGCCAGCAGCCTAGGCTCGAGACAGTACTACGAGCAGTACTTC
V: TRBV3-1
J: TRBJ2-7
size: -
D: -

CDR3: CASSLYGSGYGYTF
DNA: TGTGCCAGCAGTTTATACGGGTCAGGGTACGGCTACACCTTC
V: TRBV27
J: TRBJ1-2
size: many
D: -

CDR3: CASISYGASRETQYF
DNA: TGTGCCAGCATCTCATACGGGGCCTCAAGAGAGACCCAGTACTTC
V: TRBV12-3/TRBV12-4
J: TRBJ2-5
size: few
D: -

CDR3: CASSVTGTGVADTQYF
DNA: TGTGCCAGTAGTGTAACCGGGACAGGGGTTGCAGATACGCAGTATTTT
V: TRBV19
J: TRBJ2-3
size: many
D: TRBD1

CDR3: CASSLVLGANEKLFF
DNA: TGTGCCAGCAGCTTAGTCCTAGGGGCTAATGAAAAACTGTTTTTT
V: TRBV7-2
J: TRBJ1-4
size: many
D: -

CDR3: CASSAHPRVGDEQYF
DNA: TGTGCCAGCAGCGCACACCCCAGGGTAGGAGACGAGCAGTACTTC
V: TRBV7-9
J: TRBJ2-7
size: many
D: -

CDR3: CASSFFTSGGYNEQFF
DNA: TGTGCCAGCAGCTTCTTCACTAGCGGGGGATACAATGAGCAGTTCTTC
V: TRBV5-6
J: TRBJ2-1
size: many
D: TRBD2

CDR3: CASSWIRQGIPETQYF
DNA: TGCGCCAGCAGCTGGATCCGACAGGGGATACCAGAGACCCAGTACTTC
V: TRBV5-1
J: TRBJ2-5
size: -
D: TRBD1

CDR3: CASSTGEGTDTQYF
DNA: TGTGCCAGTTCAACAGGGGAGGGCACAGATACGCAGTATTTT
V: TRBV6-5
J: TRBJ2-3
size: many
D: -

CDR3: CASDGRGNTEAFF
DNA: TGTGCCAGCGACGGACGGGGGAACACTGAAGCTTTCTTT
V: TRBV6-6
J: TRBJ1-1
size: many
D: -

CDR3: CASSLAPSEGTDTQYF
DNA: TGCGCCAGCAGCTTGGCCCCTAGCGAAGGCACAGATACGCAGTATTTT
V: TRBV5-1
J: TRBJ2-3
size: many
D: -

CDR3: CSVSLTAVYEQYF
DNA: TGCAGCGTTTCCCTAACGGCGGTGTACGAGCAGTACTTC
V: TRBV29-1
J: TRBJ2-7
size: -
D: -

CDR3: CSVERALGQVEETQYF
DNA: TGCAGCGTTGAGAGGGCCTTAGGGCAGGTGGAGGAGACCCAGTACTTC
V: TRBV29-1
J: TRBJ2-5
size: many
D: -

CDR3: CSASSSIEAFF
DNA: TGCAGTGCTAGCTCTTCCATTGAAGCTTTCTTT
V: TRBV20-1
J: TRBJ1-1
size: few
D: -

CDR3: CASILFRDRGLNVNTEAFF
DNA: TGTGCCAGCATCCTCTTCCGGGACAGGGGGCTAAACGTGAACACTGAAGCTTTCTTT
V: TRBV11-2
J: TRBJ1-1
size: many
D: TRBD1

CDR3: CASSQQGYQPQHF
DNA: TGTGCCAGCAGCCAACAGGGATATCAGCCCCAGCATTTT
V: TRBV3-1
J: TRBJ1-5
size: many
D: -

CDR3: CASRGTSYDEQFF
DNA: TGTGCCAGCAGGGGGACTAGCTACGATGAGCAGTTCTTC
V: TRBV6-2/TRBV6-3
J: TRBJ2-1
size: many
D: TRBD2

CDR3: CASSLGKTEAFF
DNA: TGTGCCAGTAGTCTGGGGAAGACTGAAGCTTTCTTT
V: TRBV19
J: TRBJ1-1
size: many
D: -

CDR3: CASTETGAPDGNTIYF
DNA: TGTGCCAGCACAGAGACAGGGGCGCCAGATGGAAACACCATATATTTT
V: TRBV12-3/TRBV12-4
J: TRBJ1-3
size: many
D: TRBD1

CDR3: CSARSGDSNQPQHF
DNA: TGCAGTGCTAGGTCAGGGGATAGCAATCAGCCCCAGCATTTT
V: TRBV20-1
J: TRBJ1-5
size: many
D: -

CDR3: CATSRGGGSGADTQYF
DNA: TGTGCCACCAGCAGAGGAGGGGGGAGTGGGGCAGATACGCAGTATTTT
V: TRBV15
J: TRBJ2-3
size: many
D: -

CDR3: CASVPTSGKRAYNEQFF
DNA: TGTGCCAGCGTCCCTACTAGCGGGAAGAGGGCCTACAATGAGCAGTTCTTC
V: TRBV6-1
J: TRBJ2-1
size: many
D: TRBD2